The sequence of this T cell receptor beta chain was determined in a study of T cells after yellow fever vaccination. Study-level results: Clones from primary vaccination mostly reappeared after the booster (about 97% CD4, less than 90% CD8). Sorted repertoires could include abundant contaminating clonotypes from bulk cells. A secondary response was less intense yet reached its peak sooner, at day 5 versus 15.

Between the trimmed V and J ends, which lost 0 bases and 2 bases, there was a span of 5 bases. Germline V lookup: CDR1 SGHAT, CDR2 FQNNGV. The CDR3 contains 13 residues. TCRdb fed the 5' RACE reads into MiXCR, producing one record per CDR3 protein. There are about 96,000 distinct CDR3 sequences in the sample; around 9.8% occur only once, and 15% to 20% lies in the top ten. This receptor was obtained from a man aged 18-30 years who received the YFV17D yellow fever vaccine. The rearrangement uses TRBV11-2 and TRBJ2-7; no firm D call. Sample: CD8+ T cells not binding an NS4B(214-222) dextramer, sorted from PBMCs, taken around 15 days after the first yellow fever vaccination. The CDR3 loop reads CASSLEATYEQYV. The CDR3 bases are TGTGCCAGCAGCTTAGAAGCCACCTACGAGCAGTACGTC.